The 16 T cell receptor beta chains below come from one sample, sequenced in a study of T cell responses to AZD1222 COVID-19 vaccine. Repertoires were generated with immunoSEQ multiplex PCR, while TCRdb's copy carries only in-frame clones and drops some. The sample has about 150,000 clones; about 87% are singletons. This specimen consisted of peripheral blood, obtained on day 0 of AZD1222 vaccination. The receptor source for this set is an adult in good health.

This clone occurred a few times. The chain has TRBV7-2 and TRBJ2-7; D ambiguous. Looked up from germline, CDR1 is SGHTA and CDR2 is FQGNSA. The CDR3 is 11 amino acids. With 5 bases removed from V and 2 bases from J, the gap between germline ends came to 4 bases. In DNA, the CDR3 is TGTGCCAGCAGCCGGACCTACGAGCAGTACTTC. Protein: CASSRTYEQYF.

The chain links TRBV20-1 to TRBJ2-7; unclear D gene. Germline CDR1 reads DFQATT; CDR2 reads SNEGSKA (reference sequence). Trimming left V 3 bases short and J 1 base short, with 13 bases between. This CDR3 is 14 amino acids long. CDR3 in amino acids: CSASTRSGSYEQYF. In nucleotides, the CDR3 is TGCAGTGCTAGTACCCGTTCTGGGTCCTACGAGCAGTACTTC.

The CDR3 bases are TGTGCCAGCGAAACCAAGGCTTATAATTCACCCCTCCACTTT. Translation gives CASETKAYNSPLHF. The gene calls are TRBV28 and TRBJ1-6; D not resolved. Germline V gives CDR1 MDHEN, CDR2 SYDVKM. This CDR3 spans 14 amino acids. The ends were cut back, 8 bases at V and 4 bases at J, with 12 bases in the middle. Using reference TRBV28 and TRBJ1-6 for the parts outside the CDR3, the full variable domain is DVKVTQSSRYLVKRTGEKVFLECVQDMDHENMFWYRQDPGLGLRLIYFSYDVKMKEKGDIPEGYSVSREKKERFSLILESASTNQTSMYLCASETKAYNSPLHFGNGTRLTVT.

The V and J genes are TRBV28 and TRBJ1-6; 10 bases align to TRBD1. This CDR3 is built from 14 residues. The trim removed 6 bases at V and 15 bases at J, leaving 11 bases unmatched. The germline gives CDR1 MDHEN, CDR2 SYDVKM. Here the CDR3 DNA reads TGTGCCAGCAGCGAGACAGGGGGCCCAGCATACCTCCACTTT. Protein sequence: CASSETGGPAYLHF.

There are a few counts of this clone. At the DNA level, this CDR3 is encoded by other sequences in the same sample as well. V and J are TRBV20-1 and TRBJ2-7; perhaps TRBD1 as D (5 bases). Germline V CDR1 and CDR2: DFQATT, SNEGSKA (reference sequence). Between the trimmed V and J ends, which lost 2 bases and 3 bases, there was a span of 5 bases. This CDR3 spans 11 amino acids. The CDR3 loop reads CSARQGYEQYF. The CDR3 region has the DNA TGCAGTGCTAGACAGGGCTACGAGCAGTACTTC.

The J gene is TRBJ2-5, the V gene TRBV10-3; D might be TRBD1 or TRBD2, each matching 6 bases. V lost 3 bases to trimming and J lost 6 bases, with 17 bases between them. Germline lookup yields CDR1 ENHRY and CDR2 SYGVKD. This CDR3 has 15 amino acids. CDR3 nucleotide sequence: TGTGCCATCAGTGATTCCGGGGGCGCGAGTAAGACCCAGTACTTC. Translated: CAISDSGGASKTQYF.

The V and J genes are TRBV4-3 and TRBJ2-1; D perhaps matches TRBD1 (7 bases). V lost 8 bases and J lost 7, with 18 bases in between. The CDR3 is made up of 14 amino acids. Germline-derived CDR1 and CDR2 are LGHNA and YSLEER. CDR3 in amino acids: CASGRGTERNEQFF. The CDR3 nucleotides read TGCGCCAGCGGCCGGGGGACAGAAAGGAATGAGCAGTTCTTC.

The chain couples TRBV6-6 to TRBJ1-1; D uncertain. This CDR3 comprises 15 residues. V was shortened by 7 bases and J by 1 base, with 16 bases between the two germline ends. Looked up from germline, CDR1 is MNHNY and CDR2 is SVGAGI (reference sequence). CDR3 DNA sequence: TGTGCCAGCACCACCGGGCCAGAAAAGAACACTGAAGCTTTCTTT. Translation gives CASTTGPEKNTEAFF.

This clone was detected only a few times. The chain is built from TRBV7-9 and TRBJ1-2; D might be TRBD1 (5 bases). The CDR3 has 14 amino acids. CDR1 is SEHNR and CDR2 is FQNEAQ in the germline V gene (reference sequence). V shed 1 base and J shed 5 bases, with 11 bases lying between them. CDR3 sequence: CASSLEGFSYGYTF. For the CDR3, the DNA is TGTGCCAGCAGCTTAGAGGGGTTCAGTTATGGCTACACCTTC.

The genes are TRBV6-1 and TRBJ1-4; 7 bases map to TRBD1. This CDR3 has 14 amino acids. V dropped 7 bases and J dropped 5; count of bases not matched to a gene: 7. Germline values: CDR1 MNHNS, CDR2 SASEGT. CDR3 coding DNA: TGTGCCAGCAACTTCGGGGGACAGAATGAAAAACTGTTTTTT. This gives the protein CASNFGGQNEKLFF.

The chain is built from TRBV5-1 and TRBJ1-4; D ambiguous. From germline, CDR1 is SGHRS and CDR2 YFSETQ. The CDR3 runs 15 residues. V was trimmed by 0 bases and J by 8 bases, leaving 14 bases between them. CDR3 protein: CASSLDGLFGEKLFF. CDR3 nucleotides: TGCGCCAGCAGCTTGGACGGCCTCTTCGGAGAAAAACTGTTTTTT.

This rearrangement joins TRBV9 to TRBJ2-3, with 8 bases identical to TRBD2. Germline V gene sequence: CDR1 SGDLS, CDR2 YYNGEE. Trimming at V came to 1 base and at J to 4 bases, leaving 8 bases not matched to a gene. CDR3 size: 16 residues. CDR3 sequence (DNA): TGTGCCAGCAGCGTACGGAGCGGGGGCGGGGCAGATACGCAGTATTTT. It encodes CASSVRSGGGADTQYF.

The rearrangement uses TRBV2 and TRBJ1-1, with unresolved D. Germline CDR1 reads SNHLY; CDR2 reads FYNNEI. This CDR3 has 14 residues. Between the trimmed V and J ends, which lost 4 bases and 5 bases, there was a span of 14 bases. The CDR3 nucleotides read TGTGCCAGCAGTGTTAACCCTCCCTGGACTGAAGCTTTCTTT. It specifies CASSVNPPWTEAFF.

The rearrangement joins TRBV6-5 to TRBJ2-3; 7 nucleotides align to TRBD1. V lost 7 bases and J lost 5; bases outside the gene matches: 3. Germline-derived CDR1 and CDR2 are MNHEY and SVGAGI. The CDR3 is made up of 12 amino acids. CDR3 in amino acids: CASTSGGDTQYF. DNA for the CDR3: TGTGCCAGCACATCAGGGGGAGATACGCAGTATTTT.

This clone was observed a few times. V gene TRBV15 combines with J gene TRBJ1-2; 7 positions match TRBD1. Germline CDR1 reads LNHNV; CDR2 reads YYDKDF (reference sequence). J lost 7 bases, V lost 1 base, and 6 bases had no gene match. The CDR3 is 14 residues long. The CDR3 DNA is TGTGCCACCAGCAGAGGCGGAGGGGGCTCTGGCTACACCTTC. Protein: CATSRGGGGSGYTF.

V and J are TRBV3-1 (or the pseudogene TRBV3-2) and TRBJ1-3, with D possibly TRBD1 on 6 matching bases. Germline-derived CDR1 and CDR2 are LGHDT and YNNKEL (reference sequence). This CDR3 contains 14 residues. V lost 7 bases, J lost 0 bases, and 10 bases lay in between. The CDR3, as DNA: TGTGCCAGCACCCCACAGGGCTCTGGAAACACCATATATTTT. This translates into CASTPQGSGNTIYF.